The 13 T cell receptor beta chains listed next were all sequenced from one sample in a study of radiotherapy plus CTLA-4 blockade in lung cancer. Generated by immunoSEQ multiplex PCR, the TCRdb table keeps only in-frame clones and is missing some. Of some 46,000 clones detected, 77% appear once; the ten largest clones hold less than 3%. Source: peripheral blood, taken from a patient treated with radiotherapy plus ipilimumab. The receptors come from a human donor with non-small cell lung cancer whose response to radiotherapy plus ipilimumab could not be evaluated.

The chain couples TRBV6-5 to TRBJ2-7, with no clear D. The germline V gene encodes CDR1 MNHEY and CDR2 SVGAGI. The CDR3 runs to 15 residues. V was pared by 4 bases and J by 4 bases, with 17 bases between. The chain's CDR3 is CASSWVFGVNYEQYF. CDR3 sequence (DNA): TGTGCCAGCAGTTGGGTGTTCGGAGTTAATTACGAGCAGTACTTC.

The chain couples TRBV7-9 to TRBJ2-3, with TRBD2 identical over 15 bases. CDR1 and CDR2 (germline): SEHNR, FQNEAQ (reference sequence). V lost 6 bases to trimming and J lost 0 bases; unmatched junction nucleotides: 4. CDR3 size: 17 residues. The DNA of the CDR3 is TGTGCCAGCAGGGGGACTAGCGGGAGGACTAGCACAGATACGCAGTATTTT. It specifies CASRGTSGRTSTDTQYF.

There are a few counts of this clone. This chain joins TRBV28 and TRBJ1-3; 7 bases fit TRBD1. The V segment lost 5 bases and the J segment 7 bases; nucleotides outside the gene matches: 5. This CDR3 is built from 13 residues. From germline, CDR1 is MDHEN and CDR2 SYDVKM. CDR3 sequence reads: CASSTTGFNTIYF. As DNA, the CDR3 is TGTGCCAGCAGTACGACAGGGTTCAACACCATATATTTT.

The chain uses TRBV4-2 and TRBJ2-7, with D possibly matching TRBD1 (6 bases). The CDR3 totals 15 residues. Deletions cut 1 base from V and 2 bases from J, with 12 bases between. Looked up from germline, CDR1 is LGHNA and CDR2 is YNFKEQ. The CDR3 DNA sequence: TGTGCCAGCAGCCAAGCAGGGGTCCCCCCCTACGAGCAGTACTTC. This gives the protein CASSQAGVPPYEQYF.

The gene calls are TRBV5-1 and TRBJ2-1; TRBD2 matches at 9 bases. Germline trimming cut 1 base from V and 10 bases from J; bases unmatched to any gene: 12. Germline values: CDR1 SGHRS, CDR2 YFSETQ. The CDR3 contains 16 residues. CDR3 sequence (DNA): TGCGCCAGCAGCTTGACGGCGGGACTAGCCGATGAGGAGCAGTTCTTC. As protein: CASSLTAGLADEEQFF.

J is TRBJ1-2 and V is TRBV28; 9 bases are a match to TRBD1. CDR1 is MDHEN, CDR2 SYDVKM, per germline. V trimming: 0 bases; J trimming: 2 bases; junction bases outside the gene matches: 4. The CDR3 sequence is 16 residues long. This chain's CDR3 is CASSLWGQGQNYGYTF. For the CDR3, the DNA is TGTGCCAGCAGTTTATGGGGACAGGGACAGAACTATGGCTACACCTTC.

This clone was seen a single time. V gene TRBV9 combines with J gene TRBJ2-3; D is uncertain. V lost 0 bases and J lost 3, with 8 bases in between. The CDR3 covers 14 residues. CDR1 is SGDLS, CDR2 YYNGEE, per germline. In DNA, the CDR3 is TGTGCCAGCAGCGTAGCAGTAATAACAGATACGCAGTATTTT. This encodes CASSVAVITDTQYF.

The chain uses TRBV7-6 and TRBJ2-5, with 10 bases that match TRBD1. The CDR3 consists of 15 residues. V shed 5 bases, J shed 1 base, and the junction held 4 bases outside the gene matches. Germline loops: CDR1 SGHVS, CDR2 FNYEAQ. The chain's CDR3 is CASSPGTGVQETQYF. CDR3 sequence (DNA): TGTGCCAGCAGCCCGGGGACAGGGGTCCAAGAGACCCAGTACTTC.

The genes are TRBV18 and TRBJ2-3; 7 bases are a match to TRBD2. CDR1 and CDR2 (germline): KGHSH, LQKENI. The CDR3 covers 16 residues. V was clipped by 5 bases and J by 0 bases; unmatched bases: 8. This CDR3 is CASSSSLAASTDTQYF. Here the CDR3 DNA reads TGTGCCAGCTCATCAAGCCTAGCGGCTAGCACAGATACGCAGTATTTT.

The V call is TRBV29-1, the J call TRBJ2-2, with 8 bases that match TRBD1. V shed 6 bases, J shed 0 bases, and the junction held 3 bases outside the gene matches. CDR1 is SQVTM, CDR2 ANQGSEA, per germline. The CDR3 loop spans 14 amino acids. In DNA, the CDR3 is TGCAGCGTCTTGGACAGGGCGAACACCGGGGAGCTGTTTTTT. This gives the protein CSVLDRANTGELFF.

The chain joins TRBV23-1 to TRBJ2-1; 13 bases align to TRBD2. TRBV23-1 is designated an ORF whose function remains uncertain. This CDR3 contains 21 residues. Trimming took 0 bases from V and 0 from J; bases not matched to a gene: 11. The CDR3 coding sequence is TGCGCCAGCAGTCAATCCAGACAGGGGACTAGCGGGACGGGCTCCTACAATGAGCAGTTCTTC. Translated, it gives CASSQSRQGTSGTGSYNEQFF.

This chain joins TRBV14 and TRBJ2-7, with a weak D call TRBD2 (6 bases). CDR3 length: 15 residues. Trimming took off 5 bases at V and 2 bases at J, with 16 bases between the two ends. Germline V gives CDR1 SGHDN, CDR2 FVKESK. The CDR3 loop is CASSMINSGAYEQYF. The CDR3 DNA follows: TGTGCCAGCAGCATGATAAACTCGGGAGCCTACGAGCAGTACTTC. The full variable domain, its missing parts supplied by reference TRBV14 and TRBJ2-7, is EAGVTQFPSHSVIEKGQTVTLRCDPISGHDNLYWYRRVMGKEIKFLLHFVKESKQDESGMPNNRFLAERTGGTYSTLKVQPAELEDSGVYFCASSMINSGAYEQYFGPGTRLTVT.

J is TRBJ1-2 and V is TRBV15, with D possibly TRBD1 on 5 matching bases. V was clipped by 1 base and J by 4 bases, with 16 bases between them. The CDR3 runs 16 residues. The germline CDR1 and CDR2 sequences are LNHNV and YYDKDF (reference sequence). The chain's CDR3 is CATSRGVGGSRYGYTF. The DNA for the CDR3 is TGTGCCACCAGCAGAGGAGTTGGGGGGTCCCGCTATGGCTACACCTTC.